Reported below is one TCR beta chain. Its antigen remains unknown. The sample comes from a study of cytomegalovirus exposure and HLA in healthy donors. Overall study context: HLA-typed donors were the source of roughly 85 million unique TCRs held in an early data release.

The CDR3 runs 14 residues. The germline gives CDR1 SGHNT, CDR2 YYREEE (reference sequence). J was trimmed by 5 bases and V by 2 bases; bases with no gene match: 6. Whole-study results and caveats: TCR beta V- and J-gene trimming, according to a later analysis, was linked to a missense DCLRE1C variant.

60 Vbeta and 13 Jbeta primers were used in PCR. Produced via immunoSEQ multiplex PCR; TCRdb's table is partial and in-frame only. The table records 150,000 to 200,000 clones, approximately 75% of them present only once. The clonotype originates from a girl aged 10-17 years in good health and CMV-seronegative. The sample consisted of PBMCs. The rearrangement uses TRBV5-4 and TRBJ1-2; 7 nucleotides align to TRBD1. In DNA, the CDR3 is TGTGCCAGCAGCTTCACCGACAGGGTTTATGGCTACACCTTC. Translation: CASSFTDRVYGYTF.